The 8 T cell receptor beta chains listed next were all sequenced from one sample in a study of blood T cell repertoires in COVID-19 (dated by TCRdb to the early 2020s). The library was prepared using the immunoSEQ multiplex PCR assay. Not all clones reach the TCRdb copy of this immuneACCESS table, which keeps in-frame sequences only. Checked studies attribute under half of the gap to unresolved V genes and leave the rest unexplained. Present in this sample are roughly 210,000 clones, around 84% of which were seen just once. Together, the top ten hold 10% to 13% of the sample. Source material: peripheral blood. The receptors come from an elderly woman with COVID-19, enrolled during active disease.

This rearrangement joins TRBV5-4 to TRBJ1-6; D is unclear. Germline V CDR1 and CDR2: SGHNT, YYREEE (reference sequence). V shed 4 bases and J shed 9 bases, with 8 bases lying between them. The CDR3 runs 12 residues. The CDR3 DNA follows: TGTGCCAGCAGCGAGCCTGGTTCACCCCTCCACTTT. Its protein product is CASSEPGSPLHF.

The chain has TRBV7-6 and TRBJ1-6, with D perhaps TRBD1 (5 bases). V lost 1 base and J 7 bases, leaving 14 bases between the germline ends. Germline CDR1 SGHVS, CDR2 FNYEAQ. This CDR3 region has 16 residues. In DNA, the CDR3 is TGTGCCAGCAGCTTAGGAGCGGGGGTGGGAAATTCACCCCTCCACTTT. Amino acids: CASSLGAGVGNSPLHF.

This clone was counted between two and nine times. This chain uses TRBV12-3 or TRBV12-4 with TRBJ2-1, with 10 bases identical to TRBD2. The CDR3 has 13 amino acids. The J segment lost 9 bases and the V segment lost 3 bases, leaving 2 bases of the junction unmatched. This CDR3 is CASSLASGGEQFF. The CDR3 DNA is TGTGCCAGCAGTTTGGCTAGCGGGGGTGAGCAGTTCTTC.

This chain uses TRBV3-1 (or the pseudogene TRBV3-2) with TRBJ2-1, with 10 bases that match TRBD2. Germline V CDR1 and CDR2: LGHDT, YNNKEL (reference sequence). Trimming took 4 bases from V and 9 from J; bases not matched to a gene: 6. The CDR3 length is 14 residues. The DNA for the CDR3 is TGTGCCAGCAGCCCCCGTAGCGGGGGGTCTGAGCAGTTCTTC. This codes for CASSPRSGGSEQFF.

V is TRBV6-6 and J is TRBJ1-6; D remains unclear. V lost 0 bases and J 6 bases, leaving 9 bases between the germline ends. CDR1 MNHNY and CDR2 SVGAGI come from the germline V gene (reference sequence). The CDR3 is 15 amino acids. In DNA form, the CDR3 reads TGTGCCAGCAGTTACTCAAGCGGCCCTAATTCACCCCTCCACTTT. Protein sequence: CASSYSSGPNSPLHF.

The rearrangement joins TRBV7-2 to TRBJ1-1; D may be TRBD1 (5 bases). The CDR3 loop spans 12 amino acids. Germline V lookup: CDR1 SGHTA, CDR2 FQGNSA. The V and J ends lost 3 bases and 10 bases respectively, with 12 bases between them. The CDR3, as DNA: TGTGCCAGCAGCTTTGGGGGGTTGTCAGCTTTCTTT. Its protein product is CASSFGGLSAFF.

V and J are TRBV7-2 and TRBJ2-3; 7 positions agree with TRBD1. The junction had 8 bases not matched to a gene; V was cut back by 5 bases and J by 3 bases. The germline V gene has CDR1 SGHTA and CDR2 FQGNSA. The CDR3 is made up of 15 amino acids. In DNA form, the CDR3 reads TGTGCCAGCAGCGCCCGACAGGGTTTTACAGATACGCAGTATTTT. Protein: CASSARQGFTDTQYF.

J is TRBJ1-2 and V is TRBV5-1, with a weak D call TRBD1 (5 bases). V lost 7 bases to trimming and J lost 4 bases, with 17 bases between them. Germline lookup yields CDR1 SGHRS and CDR2 YFSETQ. The CDR3 has 14 amino acids. The chain's CDR3 is CASLGRRGSYGYTF. The CDR3 coding sequence is TGCGCCAGCCTTGGACGGAGGGGAAGCTATGGCTACACCTTC.